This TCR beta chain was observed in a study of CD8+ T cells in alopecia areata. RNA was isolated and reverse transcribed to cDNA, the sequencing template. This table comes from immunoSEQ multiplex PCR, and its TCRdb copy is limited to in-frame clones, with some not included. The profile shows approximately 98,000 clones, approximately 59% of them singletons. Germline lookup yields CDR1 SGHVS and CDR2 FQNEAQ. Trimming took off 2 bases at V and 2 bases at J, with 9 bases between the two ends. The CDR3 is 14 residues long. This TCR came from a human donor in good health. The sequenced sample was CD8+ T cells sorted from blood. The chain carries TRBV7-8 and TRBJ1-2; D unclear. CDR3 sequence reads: CASSLLAANYGYTF. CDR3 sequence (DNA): TGTGCCAGCAGCTTACTCGCAGCAAACTATGGCTACACCTTC.